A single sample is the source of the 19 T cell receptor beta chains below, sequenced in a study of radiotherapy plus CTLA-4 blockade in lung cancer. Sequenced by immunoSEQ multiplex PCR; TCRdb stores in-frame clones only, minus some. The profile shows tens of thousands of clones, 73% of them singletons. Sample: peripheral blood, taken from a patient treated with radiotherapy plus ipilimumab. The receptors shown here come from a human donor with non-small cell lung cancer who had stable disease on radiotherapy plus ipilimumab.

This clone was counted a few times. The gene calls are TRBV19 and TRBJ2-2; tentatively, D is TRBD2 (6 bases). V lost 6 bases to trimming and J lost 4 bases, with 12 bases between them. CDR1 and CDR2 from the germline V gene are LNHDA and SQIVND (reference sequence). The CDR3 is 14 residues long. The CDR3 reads CASREEGTTGELFF. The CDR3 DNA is TGTGCCAGTAGGGAGGAGGGTACCACCGGGGAGCTGTTTTTT. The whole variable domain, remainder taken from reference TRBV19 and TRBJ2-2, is DGGITQSPKYLFRKEGQNVTLSCEQNLNHDAMYWYRQDPGQGLRLIYYSQIVNDFQKGDIAEGYSVSREKKESFPLTVTSAQKNPTAFYLCASREEGTTGELFFGEGSRLTVL.

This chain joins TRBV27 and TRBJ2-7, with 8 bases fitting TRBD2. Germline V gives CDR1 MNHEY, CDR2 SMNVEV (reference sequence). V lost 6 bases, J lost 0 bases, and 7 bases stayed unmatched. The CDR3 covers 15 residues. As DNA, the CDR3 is TGTGCCAGCAGCCGGACTAGCCAAAGCTCCTACGAGCAGTACTTC. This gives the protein CASSRTSQSSYEQYF.

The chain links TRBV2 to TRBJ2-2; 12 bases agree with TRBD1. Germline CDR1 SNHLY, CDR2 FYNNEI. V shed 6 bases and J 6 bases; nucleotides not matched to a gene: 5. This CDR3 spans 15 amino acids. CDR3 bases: TGTGCCAGCAGCCTTAGGGACAGGGGGCCCGGGGAGCTGTTTTTT. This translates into CASSLRDRGPGELFF.

CDR3 coding DNA: TGTGCCAGCAGCTTGGGTCGAGGTAACTCTGGAAACACCATATATTTT. It yields the protein CASSLGRGNSGNTIYF. V usage is TRBV5-5 and J usage is TRBJ1-3, with no clear D. The CDR3 loop spans 16 amino acids. Germline loops: CDR1 SGHKS, CDR2 YYEKEE (reference sequence). V was pared by 0 bases and J by 0 bases, with 10 bases between.

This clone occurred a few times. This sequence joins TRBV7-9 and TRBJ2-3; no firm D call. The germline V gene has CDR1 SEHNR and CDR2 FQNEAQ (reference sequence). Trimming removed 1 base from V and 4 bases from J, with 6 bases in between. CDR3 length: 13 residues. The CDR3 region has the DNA TGTGCCAGCAGCTTAGTTGGTCCAGATACGCAGTATTTT. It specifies CASSLVGPDTQYF.

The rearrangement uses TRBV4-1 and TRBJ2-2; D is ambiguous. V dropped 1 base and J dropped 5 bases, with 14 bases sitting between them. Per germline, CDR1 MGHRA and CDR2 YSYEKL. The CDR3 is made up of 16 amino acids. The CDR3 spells CASSQVIRPETGELFF. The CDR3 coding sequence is TGCGCCAGCAGCCAAGTTATTCGGCCTGAAACCGGGGAGCTGTTTTTT.

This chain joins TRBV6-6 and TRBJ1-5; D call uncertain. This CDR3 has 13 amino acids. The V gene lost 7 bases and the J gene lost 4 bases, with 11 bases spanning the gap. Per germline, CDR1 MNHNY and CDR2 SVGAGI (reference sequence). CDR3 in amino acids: CASTTSRNQPQHF. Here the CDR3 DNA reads TGTGCCAGCACTACGTCTCGGAATCAGCCCCAGCATTTT.

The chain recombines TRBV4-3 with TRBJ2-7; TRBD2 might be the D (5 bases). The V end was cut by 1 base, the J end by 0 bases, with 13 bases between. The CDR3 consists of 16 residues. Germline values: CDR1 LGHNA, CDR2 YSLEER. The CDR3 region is CASSQGWTGSSYEQYF. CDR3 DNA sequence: TGCGCCAGCAGCCAAGGATGGACGGGAAGCTCCTACGAGCAGTACTTC.

In nucleotides, the CDR3 is TGTGCCAGCAGCCAAGGGGGGCTTTACTACAATGAGCAGTTCTTC. Translation gives CASSQGGLYYNEQFF. The gene calls are TRBV7-2 and TRBJ2-1; the D call may be TRBD1 or TRBD2 (6 bases each). This CDR3 region has 15 residues. Germline lookup yields CDR1 SGHTA and CDR2 FQGNSA. V gave up 5 bases and J gave up 3 bases, with 14 bases separating them.

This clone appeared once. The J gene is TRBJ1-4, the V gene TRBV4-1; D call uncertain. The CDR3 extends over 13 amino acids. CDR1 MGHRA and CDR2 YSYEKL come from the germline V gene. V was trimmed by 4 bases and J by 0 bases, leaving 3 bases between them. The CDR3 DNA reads TGCGCCAGCAGCCCCACAACTAATGAAAAACTGTTTTTT. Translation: CASSPTTNEKLFF.

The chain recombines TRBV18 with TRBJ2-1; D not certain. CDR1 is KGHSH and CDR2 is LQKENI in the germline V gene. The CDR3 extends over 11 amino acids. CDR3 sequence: CASGSYNEQFF. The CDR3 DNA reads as TGTGCTTCCGGCTCCTACAATGAGCAGTTCTTC. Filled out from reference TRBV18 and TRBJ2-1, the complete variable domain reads NAGVMQNPRHLVRRRGQEARLRCSPMKGHSHVYWYRQLPEEGLKFMVYLQKENIIDESGMPKERFSAEFPKEGPSILRIQQVVRGDSAAYFCASGSYNEQFFGPGTRLTVL.

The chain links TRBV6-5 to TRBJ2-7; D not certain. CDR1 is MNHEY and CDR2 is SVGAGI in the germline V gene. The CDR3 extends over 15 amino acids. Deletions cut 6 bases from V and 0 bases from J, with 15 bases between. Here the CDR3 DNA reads TGTGCCAGCAGAGCCCTGGGTTTAGTCTCCTACGAGCAGTACTTC. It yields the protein CASRALGLVSYEQYF.

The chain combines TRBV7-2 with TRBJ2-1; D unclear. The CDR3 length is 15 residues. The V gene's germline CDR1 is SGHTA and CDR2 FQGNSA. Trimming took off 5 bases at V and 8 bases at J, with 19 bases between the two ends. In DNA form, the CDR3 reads TGTGCCAGCAGCCTAACCGGGCCCAATGGGGATGAGCAGTTCTTC. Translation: CASSLTGPNGDEQFF. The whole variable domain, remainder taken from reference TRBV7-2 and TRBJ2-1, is GAGVSQSPSNKVTEKGKDVELRCDPISGHTALYWYRQSLGQGLEFLIYFQGNSAPDKSGLPSDRFSAERTGGSVSTLTIQRTQQEDSAVYLCASSLTGPNGDEQFFGPGTRLTVL.

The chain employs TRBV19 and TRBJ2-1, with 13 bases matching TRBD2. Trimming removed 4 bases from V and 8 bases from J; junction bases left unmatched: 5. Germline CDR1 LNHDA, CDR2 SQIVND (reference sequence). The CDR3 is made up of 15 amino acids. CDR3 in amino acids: CASSTWTSGSYEQFF. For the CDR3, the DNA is TGTGCCAGTAGTACCTGGACTAGCGGGAGCTATGAGCAGTTCTTC.

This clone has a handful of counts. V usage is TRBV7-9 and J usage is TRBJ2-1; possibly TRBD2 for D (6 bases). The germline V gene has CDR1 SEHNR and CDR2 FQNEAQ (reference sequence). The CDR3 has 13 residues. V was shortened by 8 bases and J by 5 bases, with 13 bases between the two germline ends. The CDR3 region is CASLRAGDNEQFF. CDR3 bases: TGTGCCAGCCTCCGAGCGGGTGACAATGAGCAGTTCTTC.

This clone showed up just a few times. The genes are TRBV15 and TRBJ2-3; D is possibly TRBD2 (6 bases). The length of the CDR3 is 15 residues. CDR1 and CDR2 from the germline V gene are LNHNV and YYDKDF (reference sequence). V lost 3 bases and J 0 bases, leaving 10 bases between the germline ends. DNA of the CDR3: TGTGCCACCAGCAGGGAGGGGCGGAGCACAGATACGCAGTATTTT. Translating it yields CATSREGRSTDTQYF.

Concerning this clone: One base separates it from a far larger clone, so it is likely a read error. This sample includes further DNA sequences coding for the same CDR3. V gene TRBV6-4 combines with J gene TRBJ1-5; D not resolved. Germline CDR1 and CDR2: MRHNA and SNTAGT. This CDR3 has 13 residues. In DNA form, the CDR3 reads TGTGCCAGCAGCGACTCGGGTAATCAGCCCCAGCATTTT. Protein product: CASSDSGNQPQHF.

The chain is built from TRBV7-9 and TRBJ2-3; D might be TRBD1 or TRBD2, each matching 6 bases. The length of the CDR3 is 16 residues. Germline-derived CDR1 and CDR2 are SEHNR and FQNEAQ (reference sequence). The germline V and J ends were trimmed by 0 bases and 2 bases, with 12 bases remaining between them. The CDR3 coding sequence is TGTGCCAGCAGCTTAGCCCGGGGGCTCGACACAGATACGCAGTATTTT. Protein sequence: CASSLARGLDTDTQYF.

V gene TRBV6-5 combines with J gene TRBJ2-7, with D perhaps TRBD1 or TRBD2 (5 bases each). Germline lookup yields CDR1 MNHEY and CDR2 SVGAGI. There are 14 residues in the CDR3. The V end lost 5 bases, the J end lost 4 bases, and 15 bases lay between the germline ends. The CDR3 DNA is TGTGCCAGCAGTGGTCGAGGGGTTTCGTACGAGCAGTACTTC. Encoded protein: CASSGRGVSYEQYF.